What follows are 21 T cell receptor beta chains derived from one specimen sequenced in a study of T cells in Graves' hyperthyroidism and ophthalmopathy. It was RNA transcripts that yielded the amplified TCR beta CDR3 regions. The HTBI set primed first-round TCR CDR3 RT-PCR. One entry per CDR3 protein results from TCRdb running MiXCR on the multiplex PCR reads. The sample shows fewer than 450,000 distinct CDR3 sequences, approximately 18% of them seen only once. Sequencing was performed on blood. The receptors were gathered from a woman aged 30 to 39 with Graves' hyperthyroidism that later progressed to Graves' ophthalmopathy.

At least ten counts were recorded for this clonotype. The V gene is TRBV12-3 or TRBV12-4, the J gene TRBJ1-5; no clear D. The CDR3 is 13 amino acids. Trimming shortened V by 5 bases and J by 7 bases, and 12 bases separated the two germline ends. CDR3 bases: TGTGCCAGCAGTCGGCCTGTGGGGCAGCCCCAGCATTTT. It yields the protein CASSRPVGQPQHF.

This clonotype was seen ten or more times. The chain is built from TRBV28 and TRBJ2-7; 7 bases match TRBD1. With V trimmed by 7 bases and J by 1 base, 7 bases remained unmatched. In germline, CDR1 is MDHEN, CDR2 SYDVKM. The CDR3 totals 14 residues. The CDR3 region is CASTITGDSYEQYF. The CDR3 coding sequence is TGTGCCAGCACGATTACAGGGGATTCCTACGAGCAGTACTTC.

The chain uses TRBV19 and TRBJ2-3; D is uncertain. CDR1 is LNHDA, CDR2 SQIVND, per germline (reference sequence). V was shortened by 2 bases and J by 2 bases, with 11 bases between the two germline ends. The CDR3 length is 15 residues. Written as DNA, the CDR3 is TGTGCCAGTAGTATACAACCTCAATCCACAGATACGCAGTATTTT. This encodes CASSIQPQSTDTQYF. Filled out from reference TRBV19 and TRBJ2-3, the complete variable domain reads DGGITQSPKYLFRKEGQNVTLSCEQNLNHDAMYWYRQDPGQGLRLIYYSQIVNDFQKGDIAEGYSVSREKKESFPLTVTSAQKNPTAFYLCASSIQPQSTDTQYFGPGTRLTVL.

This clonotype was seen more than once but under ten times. CDR3 in DNA: TGTGCCAGCTCACCCGACATTCGAACCTCCTACGAGCAGTACTTC. As protein: CASSPDIRTSYEQYF. The V gene is TRBV18, the J gene TRBJ2-7, with no clear D. The ends were cut back, 3 bases at V and 0 bases at J, with 12 bases in the middle. The germline V gene has CDR1 KGHSH and CDR2 LQKENI. The CDR3 loop spans 15 amino acids.

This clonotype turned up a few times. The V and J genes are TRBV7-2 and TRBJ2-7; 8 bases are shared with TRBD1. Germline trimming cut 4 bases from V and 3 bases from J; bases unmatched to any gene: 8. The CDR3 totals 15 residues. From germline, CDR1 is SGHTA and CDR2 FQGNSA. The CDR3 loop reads CASSSPGQVFYEQYF. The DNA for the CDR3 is TGTGCCAGCAGCTCGCCGGGACAGGTCTTCTACGAGCAGTACTTC.

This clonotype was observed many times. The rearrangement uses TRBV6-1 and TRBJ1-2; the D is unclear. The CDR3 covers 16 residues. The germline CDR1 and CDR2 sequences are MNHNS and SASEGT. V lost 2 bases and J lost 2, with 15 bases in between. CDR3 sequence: CASSEYGPQTNYGYTF. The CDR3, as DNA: TGTGCCAGCAGTGAATATGGCCCACAGACCAACTATGGCTACACCTTC.

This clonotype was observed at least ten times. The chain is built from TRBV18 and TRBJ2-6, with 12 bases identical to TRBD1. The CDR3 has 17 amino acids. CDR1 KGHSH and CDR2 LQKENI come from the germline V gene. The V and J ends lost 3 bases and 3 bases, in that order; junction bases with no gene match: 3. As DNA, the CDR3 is TGTGCCAGCTCACCTGGGGACAGGGGGCTTGGGGCCAACGTCCTGACTTTC. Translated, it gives CASSPGDRGLGANVLTF.

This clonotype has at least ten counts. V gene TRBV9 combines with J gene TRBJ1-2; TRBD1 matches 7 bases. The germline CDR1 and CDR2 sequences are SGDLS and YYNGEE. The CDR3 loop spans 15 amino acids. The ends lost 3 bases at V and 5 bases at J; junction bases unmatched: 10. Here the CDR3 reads CASSGSPTGQYGYTF. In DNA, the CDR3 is TGTGCCAGCAGCGGTAGCCCGACAGGGCAGTATGGCTACACCTTC.

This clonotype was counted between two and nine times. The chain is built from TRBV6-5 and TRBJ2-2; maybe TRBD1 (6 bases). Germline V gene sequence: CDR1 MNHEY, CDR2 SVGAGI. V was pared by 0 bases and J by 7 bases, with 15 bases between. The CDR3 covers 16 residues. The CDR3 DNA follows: TGTGCCAGCAGTTACTCGAACTTGGGGGCGAGCGGGGAGCTGTTTTTT. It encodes CASSYSNLGASGELFF.

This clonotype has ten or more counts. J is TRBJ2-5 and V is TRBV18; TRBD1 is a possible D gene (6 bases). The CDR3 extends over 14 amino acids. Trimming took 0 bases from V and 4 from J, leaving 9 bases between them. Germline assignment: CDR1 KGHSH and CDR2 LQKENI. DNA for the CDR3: TGTGCCAGCTCACCACCGTACAGGGCAGAGACCCAGTACTTC. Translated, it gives CASSPPYRAETQYF. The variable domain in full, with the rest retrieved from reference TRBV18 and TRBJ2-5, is NAGVMQNPRHLVRRRGQEARLRCSPMKGHSHVYWYRQLPEEGLKFMVYLQKENIIDESGMPKERFSAEFPKEGPSILRIQQVVRGDSAAYFCASSPPYRAETQYFGPGTRLLVL.

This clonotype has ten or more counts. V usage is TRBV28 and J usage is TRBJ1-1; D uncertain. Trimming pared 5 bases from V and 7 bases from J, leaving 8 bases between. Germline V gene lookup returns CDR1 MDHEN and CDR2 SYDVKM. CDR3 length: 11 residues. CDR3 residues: CASSKKHEAFF. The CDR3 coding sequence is TGTGCCAGCAGTAAGAAGCATGAAGCTTTCTTT.

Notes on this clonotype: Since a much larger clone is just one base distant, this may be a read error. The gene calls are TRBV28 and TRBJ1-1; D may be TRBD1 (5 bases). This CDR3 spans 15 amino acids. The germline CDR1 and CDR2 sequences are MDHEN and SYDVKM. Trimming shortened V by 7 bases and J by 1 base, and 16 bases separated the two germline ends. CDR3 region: CASTPGWGTNTEAFF. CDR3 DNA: TGTGCCAGCACCCCCGGTTGGGGGACGAACACTGAAGCTTTCTTT.

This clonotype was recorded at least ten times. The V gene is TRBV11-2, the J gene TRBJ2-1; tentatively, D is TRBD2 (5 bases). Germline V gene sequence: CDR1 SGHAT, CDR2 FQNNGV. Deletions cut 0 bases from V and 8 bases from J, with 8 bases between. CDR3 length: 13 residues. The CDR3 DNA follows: TGTGCCAGCAGCTTAGAATGGCGGGATGAGCAGTTCTTC. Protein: CASSLEWRDEQFF.

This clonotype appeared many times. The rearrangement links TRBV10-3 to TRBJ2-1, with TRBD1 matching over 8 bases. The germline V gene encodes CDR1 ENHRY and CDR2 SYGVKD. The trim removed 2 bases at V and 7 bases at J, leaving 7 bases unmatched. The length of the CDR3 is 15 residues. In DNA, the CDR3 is TGTGCCATCAGTGAGGGCAGGGGGCTCAGAAATGAGCAGTTCTTC. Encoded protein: CAISEGRGLRNEQFF.

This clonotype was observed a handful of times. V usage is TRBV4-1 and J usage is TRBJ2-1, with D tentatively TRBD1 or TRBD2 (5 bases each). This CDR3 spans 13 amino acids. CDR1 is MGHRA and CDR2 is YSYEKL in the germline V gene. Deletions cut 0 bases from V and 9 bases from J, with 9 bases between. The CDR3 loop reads CASSQDGAGEQFF. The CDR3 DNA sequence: TGCGCCAGCAGCCAAGACGGGGCGGGTGAGCAGTTCTTC.

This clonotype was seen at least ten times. The CDR3 DNA is TGCAGCGTCAATACCCCGGGGGGGGCCCCGGAGACCCAGTACTTC. It yields the protein CSVNTPGGAPETQYF. The V and J genes are TRBV29-1 and TRBJ2-5; 8 bases line up with TRBD2. Germline V gives CDR1 SQVTM, CDR2 ANQGSEA. The junction had 14 bases not matched to a gene; V was cut back by 6 bases and J by 5 bases. CDR3 length: 15 residues.

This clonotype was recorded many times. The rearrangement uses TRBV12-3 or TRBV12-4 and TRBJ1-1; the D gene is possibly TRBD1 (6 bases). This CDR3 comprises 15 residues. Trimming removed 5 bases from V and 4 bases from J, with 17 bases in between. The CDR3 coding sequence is TGTGCCAGCAGTCCTCCCAGGGGTATTGGCACTGAAGCTTTCTTT. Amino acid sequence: CASSPPRGIGTEAFF.

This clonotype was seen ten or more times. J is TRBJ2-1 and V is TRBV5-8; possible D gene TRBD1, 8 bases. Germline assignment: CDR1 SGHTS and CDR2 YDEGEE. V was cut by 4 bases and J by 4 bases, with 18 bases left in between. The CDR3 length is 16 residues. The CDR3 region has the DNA TGTGCCAGCAGCCCAACAGGGGGGGAACCATACAATGAGCAGTTCTTC. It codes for CASSPTGGEPYNEQFF.

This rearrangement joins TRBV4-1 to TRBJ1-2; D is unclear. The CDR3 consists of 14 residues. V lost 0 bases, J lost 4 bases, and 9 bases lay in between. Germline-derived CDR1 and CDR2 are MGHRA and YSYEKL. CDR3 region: CASSQDTGVYGYTF. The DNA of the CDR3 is TGCGCCAGCAGCCAAGATACGGGTGTCTATGGCTACACCTTC.

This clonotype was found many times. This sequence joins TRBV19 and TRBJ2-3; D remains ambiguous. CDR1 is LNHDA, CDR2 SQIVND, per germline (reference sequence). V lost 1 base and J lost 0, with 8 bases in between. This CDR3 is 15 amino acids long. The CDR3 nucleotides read TGTGCCAGTAGTATAGGGGTGGCTAGCACAGATACGCAGTATTTT. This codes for CASSIGVASTDTQYF.

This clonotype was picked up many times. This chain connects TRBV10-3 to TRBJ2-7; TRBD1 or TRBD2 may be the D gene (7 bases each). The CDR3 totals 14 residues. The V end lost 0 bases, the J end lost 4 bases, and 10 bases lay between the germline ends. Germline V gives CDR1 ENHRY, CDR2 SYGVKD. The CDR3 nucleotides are TGTGCCATCAGTGAGTCTCAGGGGGGGTACGAGCAGTACTTC. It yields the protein CAISESQGGYEQYF.